One sample yielded the 14 T cell receptor beta chains listed below, sequenced in a study of blood T cell repertoires in COVID-19. The assay was immunoSEQ multiplex PCR, and TCRdb's table has in-frame clones only and misses some. Of about 40,000 clones in the sample, 88% were seen once. Sequences were obtained from peripheral blood. Receptors originate from a woman aged 65 to 85 with acute or convalescent COVID-19.

The rearrangement uses TRBV3-1 (or the pseudogene TRBV3-2) and TRBJ1-2, with 7 nucleotides matching TRBD1. The CDR3 totals 17 residues. Germline V lookup: CDR1 LGHDT, CDR2 YNNKEL (reference sequence). V trimming: 4 bases; J trimming: 5 bases; junction bases outside the gene matches: 16. The CDR3 DNA follows: TGTGCCAGCAGCCGAAACTTACCCTCGGGACAGCTATATGGCTACACCTTC. Amino acids: CASSRNLPSGQLYGYTF.

The chain carries TRBV24-1 and TRBJ1-1; possible D gene TRBD1, 6 bases. Trimming shortened V by 2 bases and J by 3 bases, and 15 bases separated the two germline ends. Germline CDR1 is KGHDR and CDR2 is SFDVKD. This CDR3 has 16 residues. The DNA for the CDR3 is TGTGCCACCAGTGATTCAACGACAGGCCTTTACACTGAAGCTTTCTTT. Protein: CATSDSTTGLYTEAFF.

J is TRBJ2-1 and V is TRBV5-4; TRBD2 matches 8 bases. Germline assignment: CDR1 SGHNT and CDR2 YYREEE (reference sequence). With V trimmed by 2 bases and J by 6 bases, 7 bases remained unmatched. This CDR3 is 15 amino acids long. This chain's CDR3 is CASSFKRERANEQFF. As DNA, the CDR3 is TGTGCCAGCAGCTTTAAGCGGGAGAGGGCCAATGAGCAGTTCTTC.

CDR3 in DNA: TGTGCCAGCAGTCCTGAACTCGGCACTGAAGCTTTCTTT. This translates into CASSPELGTEAFF. The chain recombines TRBV6-5 with TRBJ1-1; D unresolved. Trimming cost V 5 bases and J 4 bases, with 11 bases left between them. This CDR3 spans 13 amino acids. Germline loops: CDR1 MNHEY, CDR2 SVGAGI.

The chain employs TRBV5-1 and TRBJ2-4; 9 nucleotides line up with TRBD1. The CDR3 totals 14 residues. Germline CDR1 reads SGHRS; CDR2 reads YFSETQ. The V segment lost 5 bases and the J segment 5 bases; nucleotides outside the gene matches: 5. CDR3 sequence reads: CASRPGQGQNIQYF. The CDR3 DNA follows: TGCGCCAGCAGACCGGGACAGGGACAAAACATTCAGTACTTC.

This clone appeared a few times. Here the CDR3 DNA reads TGCGCCAGCAGCTTAACGGGGTCGAACACCGGGGAGCTGTTTTTT. It translates to CASSLTGSNTGELFF. The chain combines TRBV5-1 with TRBJ2-2; a weak D match, TRBD2 (5 bases). Per germline, CDR1 SGHRS and CDR2 YFSETQ. V was clipped by 2 bases and J by 0 bases, with 8 bases between them. The CDR3 has 15 amino acids.

This chain connects TRBV6-5 to TRBJ1-6; 8 nucleotides align to TRBD1. Germline-derived CDR1 and CDR2 are MNHEY and SVGAGI. The CDR3 totals 14 residues. V was clipped by 7 bases and J by 10 bases; unmatched bases: 9. CDR3 protein: CASTLDRGGSPLHF. CDR3 in DNA: TGTGCCAGCACCCTCGACAGGGGCGGGTCACCCCTCCACTTT.

This clone was seen only a few times. V gene TRBV2 combines with J gene TRBJ2-3, with D tentatively TRBD1 (5 bases). Germline V lookup: CDR1 SNHLY, CDR2 FYNNEI. V was trimmed by 2 bases and J by 6 bases, leaving 12 bases between them. There are 14 residues in the CDR3. CDR3 amino acids: CASSEQGPQDTQYF. The CDR3 bases are TGTGCCAGCAGTGAACAGGGCCCTCAGGATACGCAGTATTTT.

The sample holds a few counts of this clone. V gene TRBV6-5 combines with J gene TRBJ1-5; D unclear. V was clipped by 4 bases and J by 3 bases, with 10 bases between them. CDR3 size: 14 residues. The V gene's germline CDR1 is MNHEY and CDR2 SVGAGI. The CDR3 sequence: CASSSGGHNQPQHF. Here the CDR3 DNA reads TGTGCCAGCAGTTCGGGAGGGCACAATCAGCCCCAGCATTTT.

This clone was counted only a few times. The gene calls are TRBV12-3 or TRBV12-4 and TRBJ1-1; D unclear. Trimming took off 4 bases at V and 1 base at J, with 4 bases between the two ends. The CDR3 totals 12 residues. CDR3 protein: CASSWQNTEAFF. Here the CDR3 DNA reads TGTGCCAGCAGTTGGCAGAACACTGAAGCTTTCTTT.

The chain links TRBV7-2 to TRBJ1-3; D call uncertain. Germline CDR1 is SGHTA and CDR2 is FQGNSA. V was shortened by 0 bases and J by 0 bases, with 6 bases between the two germline ends. The CDR3 is 15 amino acids. The chain's CDR3 is CASSLAAYSGNTIYF. CDR3 sequence (DNA): TGTGCCAGCAGCTTAGCCGCGTACTCTGGAAACACCATATATTTT.

This sequence joins TRBV6-6 and TRBJ2-7; a possible D gene is TRBD1 (6 bases). Trimming took off 6 bases at V and 7 bases at J, with 16 bases between the two ends. Germline CDR1 MNHNY, CDR2 SVGAGI (reference sequence). The CDR3 has 13 residues. CDR3 protein: CASSHDRSREQYV. CDR3 nucleotide sequence: TGTGCCAGCAGCCATGACAGGTCCAGGGAGCAGTACGTC.

The rearrangement uses TRBV18 and TRBJ2-3; D may be TRBD1 (6 bases). The CDR3 is 16 amino acids. The ends were cut back, 2 bases at V and 3 bases at J, with 15 bases in the middle. Germline V gene lookup returns CDR1 KGHSH and CDR2 LQKENI. CDR3 protein: CASSPGRDTNTDTQYF. In nucleotides, the CDR3 is TGTGCCAGCTCACCAGGTCGGGACACAAATACAGATACGCAGTATTTT.

The J gene is TRBJ2-3, the V gene TRBV10-3; 8 bases fit TRBD2. Per the germline V gene, CDR1 is ENHRY and CDR2 is SYGVKD. V gave up 7 bases and J gave up 3 bases; unmatched junction bases: 3. This CDR3 is built from 13 residues. CDR3: CAITTSGTDTQYF. DNA for the CDR3: TGTGCCATCACCACTAGCGGAACAGATACGCAGTATTTT.